The 10 T cell receptor beta chains in this list originate from one sample, sequenced in a study of CD4 T cells in relation to SARS-CoV-2 and coronaviruses. TCRdb's copy holds only in-frame clones and misses some; the assay was immunoSEQ multiplex PCR. The table includes some 14,000 clones, roughly 78% detected once. Antigen specificity for these receptors is unknown. Unexposed donor CD4+ T cells date from 2011-2018, before the COVID-19 pandemic. The cells were cultured for roughly 11 days before CD4+ T cells were isolated. Sequenced material: CD4+ T cells from PBMCs, cultured in vitro. The receptors come from a human donor in good health.

The chain combines TRBV29-1 with TRBJ1-1; no firm D call. Germline V gene lookup returns CDR1 SQVTM and CDR2 ANQGSEA. V lost 5 bases to trimming and J lost 4 bases, with 14 bases between them. The CDR3 is 13 residues long. The CDR3 coding sequence is TGCAGCGTTAACCGAGGGTCCTCCACTGAAGCTTTCTTT. Translation gives CSVNRGSSTEAFF.

Note on this clone: This specimen includes other DNA sequences encoding the same CDR3. The V gene is TRBV10-2, the J gene TRBJ1-1; D remains ambiguous. Germline V gene data show CDR1 as WSHSY and CDR2 as SAAADI. The CDR3 totals 12 residues. Trimming took off 6 bases at V and 2 bases at J, with 7 bases between the two ends. CDR3 bases: TGCGCCAGCAGCGAACAAAACACTGAAGCTTTCTTT. Translated, it gives CASSEQNTEAFF.

Points on this clone: Sequence at one end of the junction differs from germline and may be a read error. The chain has TRBV7-9 and TRBJ1-1; D is undetermined. The germline V gene encodes CDR1 SEHNR and CDR2 FQNEAQ (reference sequence). The CDR3 has 12 residues. The chain's CDR3 is CASSVADTEAFF. The CDR3 DNA reads as TGTGCCAGCAGCGTAGCTGACACTGAAGCTTTCTTT.

The chain uses TRBV21-1 and TRBJ2-5; the listed D gene, TRBD1, was not tested against the DNA. TRBV21-1 is assigned pseudogene status. The CDR3 runs 15 residues. CDR3 bases: TGTGCCACCCGGTTGGGCCGAAGCCCTCAAGAGACCCAGTACTTC. Translating it yields CATRLGRSPQETQYF.

J is TRBJ2-3 and V is TRBV5-1; the D gene is possibly TRBD1 (8 bases). Trimming took off 5 bases at V and 5 bases at J, with 15 bases between the two ends. This CDR3 region has 14 residues. Per germline, CDR1 SGHRS and CDR2 YFSETQ. CDR3 protein: CASSSDREGDTQYF. Written as DNA, the CDR3 is TGCGCCAGCAGTTCGGACAGGGAGGGAGATACGCAGTATTTT.

The V gene is TRBV3-1 (or the pseudogene TRBV3-2), the J gene TRBJ1-6; D possibly corresponds to TRBD1 (6 bases). V shed 0 bases and J shed 9 bases, with 12 bases lying between them. Germline V gives CDR1 LGHDT, CDR2 YNNKEL (reference sequence). The CDR3 loop spans 15 amino acids. CDR3 region: CASSQDTTGSSPLHF. The CDR3, as DNA: TGTGCCAGCAGCCAAGACACCACAGGGAGTTCACCCCTCCACTTT.

The chain links TRBV6-1 to TRBJ1-5, with D uncertain. V dropped 1 base and J dropped 3 bases, with 13 bases sitting between them. Germline CDR1 reads MNHNS; CDR2 reads SASEGT. CDR3 length: 16 residues. CDR3 in amino acids: CASSEVGWENNQPQHF. The CDR3 bases are TGTGCCAGCAGTGAAGTGGGATGGGAGAACAATCAGCCCCAGCATTTT.

This clone was observed a few times. This chain connects TRBV7-9 to TRBJ2-1; D possibly uses TRBD1 or TRBD2 (5 bases each). Germline V gene lookup returns CDR1 SEHNR and CDR2 FQNEAQ (reference sequence). CDR3 length: 13 residues. Trimming took off 5 bases at V and 7 bases at J, with 12 bases between the two ends. CDR3 nucleotides: TGTGCCAGCAGCACGCCATGGGGGAATGAGCAGTTCTTC. Its translation is CASSTPWGNEQFF.

The chain links TRBV12-3 or TRBV12-4 to TRBJ1-6; no clear D gene. V dropped 5 bases and J dropped 6 bases, with 5 bases sitting between them. This CDR3 has 12 residues. The CDR3 protein is CASSRVNSPLHF. CDR3 nucleotides: TGTGCCAGCAGTCGAGTTAATTCACCCCTCCACTTT.

In this sample, this clone turned up a few times. The rearrangement links TRBV11-2 to TRBJ1-6; D is unresolved. Germline CDR1 SGHAT, CDR2 FQNNGV. V was trimmed by 0 bases and J by 6 bases, leaving 6 bases between them. This CDR3 spans 14 amino acids. The CDR3 region has the DNA TGTGCCAGCAGCTTAGACAGGCTTAATTCACCCCTCCACTTT. It specifies CASSLDRLNSPLHF.